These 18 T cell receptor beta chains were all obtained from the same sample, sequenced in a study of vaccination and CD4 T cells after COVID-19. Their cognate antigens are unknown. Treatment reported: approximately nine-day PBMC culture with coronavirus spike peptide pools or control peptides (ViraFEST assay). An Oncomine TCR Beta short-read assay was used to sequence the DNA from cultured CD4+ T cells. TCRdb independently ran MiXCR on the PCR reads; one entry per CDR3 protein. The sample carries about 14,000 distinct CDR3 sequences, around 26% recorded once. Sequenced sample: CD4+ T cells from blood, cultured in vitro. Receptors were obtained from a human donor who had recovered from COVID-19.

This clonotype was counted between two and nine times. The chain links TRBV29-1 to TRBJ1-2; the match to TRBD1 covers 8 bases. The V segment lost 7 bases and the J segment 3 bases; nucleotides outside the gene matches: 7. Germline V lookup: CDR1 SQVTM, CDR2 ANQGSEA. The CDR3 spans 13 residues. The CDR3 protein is CSAVPTGDYGYTF. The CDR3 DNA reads TGCAGCGCAGTCCCGACAGGGGACTATGGCTACACCTTC.

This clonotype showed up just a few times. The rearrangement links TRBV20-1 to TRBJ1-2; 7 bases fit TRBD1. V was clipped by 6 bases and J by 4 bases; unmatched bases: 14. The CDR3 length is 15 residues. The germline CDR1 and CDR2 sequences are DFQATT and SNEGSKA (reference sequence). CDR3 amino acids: CSAPGGGRGFYGYTF. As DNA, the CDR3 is TGCAGTGCACCCGGGGGAGGCAGGGGGTTCTATGGCTACACCTTC.

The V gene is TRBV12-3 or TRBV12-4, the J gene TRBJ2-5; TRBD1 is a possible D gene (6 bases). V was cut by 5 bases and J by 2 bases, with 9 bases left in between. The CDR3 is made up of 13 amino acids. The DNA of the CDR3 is TGTGCCAGCAGTCGGGACACACAAGAGACCCAGTACTTC. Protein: CASSRDTQETQYF.

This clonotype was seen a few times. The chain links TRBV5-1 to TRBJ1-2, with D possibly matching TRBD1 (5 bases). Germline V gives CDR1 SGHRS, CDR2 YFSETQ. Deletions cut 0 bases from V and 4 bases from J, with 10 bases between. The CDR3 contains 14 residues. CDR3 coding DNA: TGCGCCAGCAGCTTGGAAACAGGCTCCTATGGCTACACCTTC. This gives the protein CASSLETGSYGYTF.

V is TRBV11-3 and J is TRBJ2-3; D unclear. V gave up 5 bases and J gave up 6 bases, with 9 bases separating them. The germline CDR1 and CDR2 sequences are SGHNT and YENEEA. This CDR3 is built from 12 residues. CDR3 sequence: CASSLNPDTQYF. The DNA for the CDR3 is TGTGCCAGCAGCCTCAACCCGGATACGCAGTATTTT.

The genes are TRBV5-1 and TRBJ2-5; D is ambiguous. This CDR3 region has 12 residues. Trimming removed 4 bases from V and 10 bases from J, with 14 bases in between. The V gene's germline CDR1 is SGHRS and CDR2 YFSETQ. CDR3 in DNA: TGCGCCAGCAGCCCTCCTGACTGGAGCCAGTACTTC. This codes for CASSPPDWSQYF.

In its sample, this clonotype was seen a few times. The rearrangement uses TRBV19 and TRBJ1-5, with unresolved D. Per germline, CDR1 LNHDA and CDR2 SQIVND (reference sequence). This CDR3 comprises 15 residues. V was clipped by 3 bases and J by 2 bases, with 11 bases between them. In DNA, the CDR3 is TGTGCCAGTAGTATTGAGTACTGGGGCAATCAGCCCCAGCATTTT. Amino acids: CASSIEYWGNQPQHF.

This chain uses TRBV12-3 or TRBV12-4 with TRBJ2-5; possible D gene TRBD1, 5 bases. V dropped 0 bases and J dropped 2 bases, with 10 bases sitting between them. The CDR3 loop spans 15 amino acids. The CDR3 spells CASSLAQGGQETQYF. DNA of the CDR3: TGTGCCAGCAGTTTAGCTCAGGGCGGACAAGAGACCCAGTACTTC.

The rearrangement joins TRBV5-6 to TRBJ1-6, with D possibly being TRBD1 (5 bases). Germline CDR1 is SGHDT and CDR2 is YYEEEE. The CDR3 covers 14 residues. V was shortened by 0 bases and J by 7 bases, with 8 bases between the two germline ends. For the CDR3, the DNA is TGTGCCAGCAGCTTGGCGACAGCCAATTCACCCCTCCACTTT. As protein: CASSLATANSPLHF.

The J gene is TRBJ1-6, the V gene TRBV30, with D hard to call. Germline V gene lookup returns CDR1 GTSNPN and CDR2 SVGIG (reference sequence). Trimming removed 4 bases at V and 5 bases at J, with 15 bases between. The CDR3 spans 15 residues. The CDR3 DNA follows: TGTGCCTGGACCCTGGCGACTGGGGATAATTCACCCCTCCACTTT. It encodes CAWTLATGDNSPLHF.

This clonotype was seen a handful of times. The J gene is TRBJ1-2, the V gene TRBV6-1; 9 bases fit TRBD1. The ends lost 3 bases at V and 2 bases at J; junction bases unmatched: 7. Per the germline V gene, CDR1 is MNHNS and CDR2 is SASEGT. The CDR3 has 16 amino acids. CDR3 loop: CASSELRGQGNYGYTF. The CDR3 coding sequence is TGTGCCAGCAGTGAGCTAAGAGGACAGGGGAACTATGGCTACACCTTC.

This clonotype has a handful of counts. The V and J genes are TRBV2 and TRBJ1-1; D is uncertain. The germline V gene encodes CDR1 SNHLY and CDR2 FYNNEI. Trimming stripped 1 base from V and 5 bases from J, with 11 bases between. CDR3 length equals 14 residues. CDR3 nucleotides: TGTGCCAGCAGTGAAGTCTTCCCTGGGACTGAAGCTTTCTTT. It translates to CASSEVFPGTEAFF.

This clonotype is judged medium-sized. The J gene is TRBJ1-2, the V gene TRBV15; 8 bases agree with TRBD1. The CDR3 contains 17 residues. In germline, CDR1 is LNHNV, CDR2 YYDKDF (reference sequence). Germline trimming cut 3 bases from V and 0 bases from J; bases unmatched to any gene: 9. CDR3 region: CATSRRGTGSANYGYTF. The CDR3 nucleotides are TGTGCCACCAGCAGGAGGGGGACAGGATCAGCTAACTATGGCTACACCTTC.

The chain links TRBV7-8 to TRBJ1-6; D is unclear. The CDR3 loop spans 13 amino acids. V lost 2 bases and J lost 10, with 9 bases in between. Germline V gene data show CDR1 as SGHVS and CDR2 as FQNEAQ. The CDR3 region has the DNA TGTGCCAGCAGCTTATTAGTGGGGTCACCCCTCCACTTT. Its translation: CASSLLVGSPLHF.

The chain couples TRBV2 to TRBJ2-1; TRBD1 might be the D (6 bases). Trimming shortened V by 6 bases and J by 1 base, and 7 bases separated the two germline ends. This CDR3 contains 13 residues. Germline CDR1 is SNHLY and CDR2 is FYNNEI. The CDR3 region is CASRDRSYNEQFF. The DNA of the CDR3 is TGTGCCAGCAGGGACAGATCCTACAATGAGCAGTTCTTC.

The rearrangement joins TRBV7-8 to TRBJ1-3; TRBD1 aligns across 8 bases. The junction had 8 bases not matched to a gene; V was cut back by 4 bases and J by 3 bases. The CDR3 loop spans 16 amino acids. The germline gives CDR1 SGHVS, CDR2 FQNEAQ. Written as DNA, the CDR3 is TGTGCCAGCAGCTATGACAGGGGACAAGATGGAAACACCATATATTTT. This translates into CASSYDRGQDGNTIYF.

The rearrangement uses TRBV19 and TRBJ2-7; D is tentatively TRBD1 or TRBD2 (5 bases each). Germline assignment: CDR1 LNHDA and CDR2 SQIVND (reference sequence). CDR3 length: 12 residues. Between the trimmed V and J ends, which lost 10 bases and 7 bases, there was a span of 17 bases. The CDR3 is CATRLAGGEQYF. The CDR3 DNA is TGTGCCACTCGACTTGCTGGGGGAGAGCAGTACTTC.

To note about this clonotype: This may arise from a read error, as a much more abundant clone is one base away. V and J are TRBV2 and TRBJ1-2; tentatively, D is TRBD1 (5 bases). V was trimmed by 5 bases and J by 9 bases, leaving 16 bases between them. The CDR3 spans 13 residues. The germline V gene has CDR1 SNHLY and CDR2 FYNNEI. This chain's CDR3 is CASSQGYMDRYTF. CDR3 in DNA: TGTGCCAGCAGTCAGGGATACATGGATCGCTACACCTTC.